The T cell receptor (beta chain) under discussion was sequenced for a study of response to subunit inactivated influenza vaccine. TCRdb reprocessed the RT-PCR reads with MiXCR, giving one entry per CDR3 protein. This repertoire shows 650,000 to 800,000 distinct CDR3 sequences, approximately 17% found once; its top ten account for under 13%. The TCR sequence derives from a man between 50 and 59 years old who received an inactivated influenza vaccine. The sequences come from PBMCs from blood, collected approximately 5 days after vaccination.

CDR3 nucleotide sequence: TGTGCCAGCAGTAACCAGGGGGCCTCTGGAAACACCATATATTTT. This translates into CASSNQGASGNTIYF. This chain joins TRBV6-5 and TRBJ1-3; 8 nucleotides match TRBD1. The ends lost 5 bases at V and 0 bases at J; junction bases unmatched: 3. This CDR3 contains 15 residues. Germline loops: CDR1 MNHEY, CDR2 SVGAGI.